This TCR beta chain comes out of a study of blood T cell repertoires in COVID-19. Study-wide background: Italy, Spain and the United States were the sources of the convalescent and acute COVID-19 samples. Sources were T cells, B-cell-depleted T cells, or PBMCs; the material itself was cDNA or gDNA.

Authors' processing steps: Amplified reference gene primers provided the basis for estimating nucleated cell counts. Some clones are missing from TCRdb's copy, which holds only in-frame ones; the method was immunoSEQ multiplex PCR. That table is the source of V, J and clone size, and D and trimming were worked out from the DNA. Here the sample spans about 89,000 clones, approximately 90% being singletons. CDR1 and CDR2 (germline): LGHNA, YNFKEQ. Trimming pared 1 base from V and 4 bases from J, leaving 8 bases between. The CDR3 has 15 amino acids. What was sequenced was peripheral blood. This clonotype was obtained from a human donor with active COVID-19. The donor label of this sample is uncertain. V usage is TRBV4-2 and J usage is TRBJ2-6; D gene unclear. CDR3 DNA: TGTGCCAGCAGCCAAGTCAAAAGCGGGGCCAACGTCCTGACTTTC. Translation gives CASSQVKSGANVLTF.